The 19 T cell receptor beta chains presented below share a single source sample, sequenced in a study of blood T cell repertoires in COVID-19. Method: immunoSEQ multiplex PCR; TCRdb's copy keeps in-frame clones and lacks some. The table includes about 130,000 clones, roughly four fifths detected once. The sample was peripheral blood. All receptors come from a man aged 60 to 75 with acute or convalescent COVID-19.

The genes are TRBV14 and TRBJ1-5; D gene unclear. CDR3 size: 15 residues. The germline gives CDR1 SGHDN, CDR2 FVKESK. V lost 8 bases and J lost 0, with 14 bases in between. The CDR3, as DNA: TGTGCCAGCTATCAACAGATCCATAGCAATCAGCCCCAGCATTTT. Its protein is CASYQQIHSNQPQHF.

This clone is a singleton in its sample. The chain is built from TRBV21-1 and TRBJ2-3; the table assigns TRBD1, which was not confirmed against the DNA. TRBV21-1 is a pseudogene segment. CDR3 length: 19 residues. The CDR3 loop reads CASSKVWATVVGCTDTQYF. CDR3 in DNA: TGTGCCAGCAGCAAAGTTTGGGCTACGGTTGTCGGTTGCACAGATACGCAGTATTTT.

The V gene is TRBV7-9, the J gene TRBJ2-5; 14 positions match TRBD2. CDR3 length: 14 amino acids. The J segment lost 8 bases and the V segment lost 5 bases, leaving 4 bases of the junction unmatched. Per germline, CDR1 SEHNR and CDR2 FQNEAQ (reference sequence). The DNA of the CDR3 is TGTGCCAGCAGCCTCGGACTAGCGGGAGGAACCCAGTACTTC. Translating it yields CASSLGLAGGTQYF.

This clone was recorded once. The V and J genes are TRBV28 and TRBJ2-3; TRBD1 aligns across 7 bases. With V trimmed by 3 bases and J by 0 bases, 3 bases remained unmatched. CDR1 and CDR2 (germline): MDHEN, SYDVKM. The CDR3 spans 15 residues. CDR3 residues: CASSLGQLSTDTQYF. The CDR3 DNA sequence: TGTGCCAGCAGTTTGGGACAGCTTAGCACAGATACGCAGTATTTT.

The V and J genes are TRBV5-1 and TRBJ2-7; TRBD1 aligns across 9 bases. The CDR3 is 12 amino acids. Unmatched junction bases numbered 1, after V lost 5 bases and J lost 4 bases. The germline V gene has CDR1 SGHRS and CDR2 YFSETQ. CDR3 sequence reads: CASRGTGYEQYF. The DNA for the CDR3 is TGCGCCAGCAGGGGGACAGGGTACGAGCAGTACTTC.

The chain carries TRBV11-1 and TRBJ2-7; 10 nucleotides agree with TRBD1. Trimming took 5 bases from V and 3 from J; bases not matched to a gene: 4. Germline CDR1 SGHAT, CDR2 FQDESV (reference sequence). This CDR3 spans 14 amino acids. The CDR3 bases are TGTGCCAGCAGCCTAGGACAGGGGGTCTACGAGCAGTACTTC. Translated: CASSLGQGVYEQYF.

Many counts were recorded for this clone. This chain connects TRBV9 to TRBJ2-7; 9 bases fit TRBD1. There are 15 residues in the CDR3. In germline, CDR1 is SGDLS, CDR2 YYNGEE. J lost 3 bases, V lost 3 bases, and 7 bases had no gene match. CDR3 region: CASSEGQGWNYEQYF. CDR3 nucleotides: TGTGCCAGCAGCGAGGGACAGGGTTGGAACTACGAGCAGTACTTC. Together with reference TRBV9 and TRBJ2-7, the CDR3 gives the full variable domain: DSGVTQTPKHLITATGQRVTLRCSPRSGDLSVYWYQQSLDQGLQFLIQYYNGEERAKGNILERFSAQQFPDLHSELNLSSLELGDSALYFCASSEGQGWNYEQYFGPGTRLTVT.

This chain joins TRBV6-1 and TRBJ2-7; possibly TRBD2 for D (7 bases). V gave up 0 bases and J gave up 0 bases, with 12 bases separating them. CDR3 size: 16 residues. Germline values: CDR1 MNHNS, CDR2 SASEGT. The CDR3 region has the DNA TGTGCCAGCAGTGAAGCGCTAGGGGGGGTCTCCTACGAGCAGTACTTC. Its translation is CASSEALGGVSYEQYF.

Only a few counts were recorded for this clone. The V and J genes are TRBV2 and TRBJ1-1; TRBD1 agrees at 7 bases. V dropped 7 bases and J dropped 4; count of bases not matched to a gene: 9. The germline V gene has CDR1 SNHLY and CDR2 FYNNEI. The CDR3 contains 14 residues. As DNA, the CDR3 is TGTGCCAGCACCGCTGAGGGGGCGCTCACTGAAGCTTTCTTT. Its translation: CASTAEGALTEAFF.

The gene calls are TRBV7-9 and TRBJ2-1; 13 bases map to TRBD2. J lost 1 base, V lost 4 bases, and 1 base had no gene match. The germline CDR1 and CDR2 sequences are SEHNR and FQNEAQ (reference sequence). This CDR3 has 16 amino acids. The CDR3 reads CASSWTSGRSYNEQFF. CDR3 DNA sequence: TGTGCCAGCAGCTGGACTAGCGGGAGATCCTACAATGAGCAGTTCTTC.

A note on this clone: Different DNA sequences within this sample yield the same CDR3. The CDR3 bases are TGTGCCAGCAGCCGAAGACAGGGGGCGGGAGAGACCCAGTACTTC. Translation gives CASSRRQGAGETQYF. The V and J genes are TRBV11-3 and TRBJ2-5, with 10 positions matching TRBD1. Germline assignment: CDR1 SGHNT and CDR2 YENEEA. The length of the CDR3 is 15 residues. V lost 5 bases, J lost 4 bases, and 7 bases stayed unmatched. The entire variable domain, with the rest obtained from reference TRBV11-3 and TRBJ2-5, is as follows: EAGVVQSPRYKIIEKKQPVAFWCNPISGHNTLYWYLQNLGQGPELLIRYENEEAVDDSQLPKDRFSAERLKGVDSTLKIQPAELGDSAVYLCASSRRQGAGETQYFGPGTRLLVL.

The sample holds one count of this clone. The rearrangement uses TRBV6-6 and TRBJ2-3; TRBD2 matches at 11 bases. CDR3 length equals 14 residues. The germline CDR1 and CDR2 sequences are MNHNY and SVGAGI (reference sequence). After removal of 6 bases from V and 3 bases from J, the junction contained 2 bases not matched to a gene. The CDR3 DNA reads TGTGCCAGCAGACTAGCGGGAGCGACAGATACGCAGTATTTT. Translation gives CASRLAGATDTQYF.

This clone was counted a single time. The V call is TRBV28, the J call TRBJ2-7; D gene unclear. The ends were cut back, 5 bases at V and 3 bases at J, with 8 bases in the middle. The V gene's germline CDR1 is MDHEN and CDR2 SYDVKM. The CDR3 is made up of 12 amino acids. This CDR3 reads CASSPPFYEQYF. The CDR3 DNA reads as TGTGCCAGCAGTCCCCCCTTCTACGAGCAGTACTTC.

This chain connects TRBV11-2 to TRBJ1-1; a weak D match, TRBD1 (5 bases). Germline loops: CDR1 SGHAT, CDR2 FQNNGV. This CDR3 is 14 amino acids long. Trimming cost V 1 base and J 4 bases, with 10 bases left between them. CDR3 region: CASSLGGRVTEAFF. CDR3 nucleotide sequence: TGTGCCAGCAGCTTAGGGGGCCGGGTCACTGAAGCTTTCTTT.

The chain combines TRBV28 with TRBJ2-1; 10 bases agree with TRBD2. J gave up 3 bases and V 6 bases, and 5 bases lay outside the gene matches. This CDR3 contains 15 residues. In germline, CDR1 is MDHEN, CDR2 SYDVKM. DNA of the CDR3: TGTGCCAGCAGCCCAGCGGGAGGGATCTACAATGAGCAGTTCTTC. It yields the protein CASSPAGGIYNEQFF.

V and J are TRBV27 and TRBJ1-6; D gene unclear. The CDR3 is 15 amino acids. CDR1 is MNHEY and CDR2 is SMNVEV in the germline V gene (reference sequence). Trimming pared 0 bases from V and 10 bases from J, leaving 13 bases between. DNA of the CDR3: TGTGCCAGCAGTTTATCGGAGAGAGAGGGCTCACCCCTCCACTTT. Amino acids: CASSLSEREGSPLHF.

The rearrangement joins TRBV6-1 to TRBJ2-4; D call uncertain. The CDR3 contains 16 residues. The V and J ends lost 3 bases and 7 bases respectively, with 19 bases between them. Germline loops: CDR1 MNHNS, CDR2 SASEGT. CDR3 in amino acids: CASSDRRSPGWNIQYF. CDR3 bases: TGTGCCAGCAGTGATCGGCGGAGCCCCGGCTGGAACATTCAGTACTTC.

The rearrangement uses TRBV7-3 and TRBJ2-1; a weak D match, TRBD1 (5 bases). CDR1 and CDR2 from the germline V gene are SGHTA and FQGTGA. V lost 3 bases and J 1 base, leaving 7 bases between the germline ends. The CDR3 is 14 amino acids. As DNA, the CDR3 is TGTGCCAGCAGCTTGGCAGGGTCCTACAATGAGCAGTTCTTC. Protein sequence: CASSLAGSYNEQFF.

The rearrangement joins TRBV5-4 to TRBJ2-7; D remains ambiguous. The V and J ends lost 0 bases and 0 bases respectively, with 10 bases between them. Germline CDR1 is SGHNT and CDR2 is YYREEE (reference sequence). This CDR3 is built from 15 residues. Here the CDR3 reads CASSLGAQSSYEQYF. The CDR3, as DNA: TGTGCCAGCAGCTTGGGAGCTCAAAGCTCCTACGAGCAGTACTTC.